The 10 T cell receptor beta chains listed next were all sequenced from one sample in a study of blood T cell repertoires in COVID-19 (TCRdb year 2020). Library preparation employed the immunoSEQ multiplex PCR assay. In TCRdb, the immuneACCESS table is reduced to in-frame sequences with V and J assigned. These tables do not hold every clone; where another copy was compared, an unresolved V gene accounts for under half, and the others remain unexplained. The sample includes more than 400,000 clones, with about 90% observed a single time. The leading ten clones occupy roughly 0.72% of the sample. Sequencing input: PBMCs or T cells enriched from blood (not recorded which). Receptor source: a woman aged 18-29 years who had recovered from COVID-19.

The rearrangement uses TRBV28 and TRBJ1-4, with a weak D call TRBD1 (6 bases). Germline CDR1 and CDR2: MDHEN and SYDVKM. This CDR3 region has 18 residues. Trimming removed 4 bases at V and 7 bases at J, with 25 bases between. CDR3 loop: CASSSLLPQGGGSEKLFF. Written as DNA, the CDR3 is TGTGCCAGCAGTTCCCTCCTTCCCCAAGGGGGAGGGAGTGAAAAACTGTTTTTT.

The chain carries TRBV7-2 and TRBJ2-1, with D perhaps matching TRBD1 (5 bases). With 9 bases removed from V and 4 bases from J, the gap between germline ends came to 19 bases. The CDR3 covers 15 residues. Germline V CDR1 and CDR2: SGHTA, FQGNSA. CDR3 amino acids: CASAAERQIYNEQFF. CDR3 in DNA: TGTGCCAGTGCCGCGGAGAGACAGATTTACAATGAGCAGTTCTTC.

This chain connects TRBV2 to TRBJ1-1, with D uncertain. The CDR3 has 14 amino acids. CDR1 and CDR2 from the germline V gene are SNHLY and FYNNEI. The ends were cut back, 3 bases at V and 1 base at J, with 9 bases in the middle. In nucleotides, the CDR3 is TGTGCCAGCAGTGAGGGCCCAGGGAACACTGAAGCTTTCTTT. This gives the protein CASSEGPGNTEAFF.

This sequence joins TRBV7-2 and TRBJ1-6, with D possibly being TRBD1 (5 bases). CDR1 is SGHTA, CDR2 FQGNSA, per germline. This CDR3 region has 15 residues. V lost 5 bases, J lost 5 bases, and 13 bases lay in between. The CDR3 bases are TGTGCCAGCAGCCCACCCCCAGGGAATAATTCACCCCTCCACTTT. Its translation is CASSPPPGNNSPLHF.

The chain has TRBV19 and TRBJ1-2; the D is unclear. The germline gives CDR1 LNHDA, CDR2 SQIVND (reference sequence). The CDR3 consists of 15 residues. Trimming cost V 3 bases and J 4 bases, with 15 bases left between them. CDR3 protein: CASSMDSGVLYGYTF. The CDR3 DNA follows: TGTGCCAGTAGTATGGACTCCGGGGTCCTCTATGGCTACACCTTC.

This chain connects TRBV24-1 to TRBJ2-7; possible D gene TRBD1, 7 bases. This CDR3 is 13 amino acids long. V was clipped by 10 bases and J by 5 bases, with 17 bases between them. Germline lookup yields CDR1 KGHDR and CDR2 SFDVKD. CDR3 DNA sequence: TGTGCCACGAGGGGCCAGGGGGGCGACGAGCAGTACTTC. Translated, it gives CATRGQGGDEQYF.

The V and J genes are TRBV2 and TRBJ2-2; D is perhaps TRBD1 (5 bases). CDR1 and CDR2 from the germline V gene are SNHLY and FYNNEI. The CDR3 has 15 amino acids. Trimming cost V 3 bases and J 6 bases, with 14 bases left between them. In nucleotides, the CDR3 is TGTGCCAGCAGTGAGCGCAGGGTTGTAGCCGGGGAGCTGTTTTTT. Translated, it gives CASSERRVVAGELFF. Drawing the rest from reference TRBV2 and TRBJ2-2, the complete variable domain is EPEVTQTPSHQVTQMGQEVILRCVPISNHLYFYWYRQILGQKVEFLVSFYNNEISEKSEIFDDQFSVERPDGSNFTLKIRSTKLEDSAMYFCASSERRVVAGELFFGEGSRLTVL.

The rearrangement links TRBV7-8 to TRBJ2-1, with 7 positions matching TRBD2. V was pared by 5 bases and J by 5 bases, with 15 bases of the junction left unmatched. Germline V gene lookup returns CDR1 SGHVS and CDR2 FQNEAQ. The CDR3 covers 17 residues. CDR3 bases: TGTGCCAGCAGCCCCTTGGGGGGGTCGACAGTCAACAATGAGCAGTTCTTC. Translating gives CASSPLGGSTVNNEQFF.

V gene TRBV2 combines with J gene TRBJ2-5; D is perhaps TRBD2 (6 bases). This CDR3 is built from 13 residues. Trimming cost V 7 bases and J 4 bases, with 13 bases left between them. Germline CDR1 reads SNHLY; CDR2 reads FYNNEI. CDR3 amino acids: CASTYGGVETQYF. The CDR3 nucleotides read TGTGCCAGCACCTACGGAGGGGTAGAGACCCAGTACTTC. Full variable domain (outside the CDR3, taken from reference TRBV2 and TRBJ2-5): EPEVTQTPSHQVTQMGQEVILRCVPISNHLYFYWYRQILGQKVEFLVSFYNNEISEKSEIFDDQFSVERPDGSNFTLKIRSTKLEDSAMYFCASTYGGVETQYFGPGTRLLVL.

V and J are TRBV5-1 and TRBJ2-5; TRBD1 agrees at 8 bases. CDR3 size: 14 residues. Germline V gene sequence: CDR1 SGHRS, CDR2 YFSETQ. After removal of 0 bases from V and 4 bases from J, the junction contained 2 bases not matched to a gene. This CDR3 reads CASSLARGRETQYF. The CDR3 DNA sequence: TGCGCCAGCAGCTTGGCCAGGGGGCGAGAGACCCAGTACTTC.